Listed below are T cell receptor beta chains from one sample, sequenced in a study of OX40 agonist ivuxolimab in advanced cancers. Generated by immunoSEQ multiplex PCR, the TCRdb table keeps only in-frame clones and is missing some. The sample contains about 42,000 clones, approximately 86% of which appear only once. Material: CD4+ or CD8+ T cells sorted from blood, obtained in a trial of the OX40 agonist ivuxolimab. These receptor sequences come from an adult with an advanced solid tumor such as melanoma, head and neck, liver or kidney cancer. Both conserved end residues are part of each CDR3. D genes are given only for firm matches. Some rows mark clone size as missing; the rest say once, few, many or name a class of expanded clone.

.	TRBV6-1	TRBJ2-7	once	CASRFGGEQYF	TGTGCCAGCAGATTTGGAGGCGAGCAGTACTTC
.	TRBV2	TRBJ2-7	.	CASKLRYEQYF	TGTGCCAGCAAGCTCCGCTACGAGCAGTACTTC
.	TRBV7-9	TRBJ1-1	.	CASSTPRGIGKNTEAFF	TGTGCCAGCAGCACCCCCCGGGGCATCGGGAAGAACACTGAAGCTTTCTTT
.	TRBV29-1	TRBJ1-2	few	CSVEKGGGKPYGYTF	TGCAGCGTTGAAAAAGGGGGAGGGAAGCCCTATGGCTACACCTTC
TRBD2	TRBV9	TRBJ2-7	.	CASSPTSGGSYEQYF	TGTGCCAGCAGCCCGACTAGCGGGGGCTCCTACGAGCAGTACTTC
.	TRBV27	TRBJ2-1	.	CASSLSHGFEQFF	TGTGCCAGCAGTTTGTCTCACGGGTTTGAGCAGTTCTTC
.	TRBV6-5	TRBJ1-5	.	CASSYGVNQPQHF	TGTGCCAGCAGTTACGGTGTCAATCAGCCCCAGCATTTT
.	TRBV6-1	TRBJ2-1	.	CALFDYNEQFF	TGTGCCTTATTCGATTACAATGAGCAGTTCTTC
.	TRBV7-9	TRBJ2-3	.	CASRTSMGTQYF	TGTGCCAGCAGAACGTCCATGGGTACGCAGTATTTT
TRBD1	TRBV13	TRBJ1-2	.	CASSLGTGAYGYTF	TGTGCCAGCAGCCTGGGTACAGGGGCTTATGGCTACACCTTC
TRBD1	TRBV13	TRBJ1-4	.	CASSPRQGPTNEKLFF	TGTGCCAGCAGCCCTCGACAGGGCCCAACTAATGAAAAACTGTTTTTT
.	TRBV11-3	TRBJ2-1	.	CASSEPGANEQFF	TGTGCCAGCAGCGAACCCGGGGCAAATGAGCAGTTCTTC
.	TRBV2	TRBJ1-1	.	CASRARGGTEAFF	TGTGCCAGCAGGGCCCGAGGTGGGACTGAAGCTTTCTTT
.	TRBV19	TRBJ1-1	.	CASSIWRDTEAFF	TGTGCCAGTAGTATCTGGAGGGACACTGAAGCTTTCTTT
.	TRBV2	TRBJ1-1	.	CASSPRGAITEAFF	TGTGCCAGCTCCCCTCGGGGGGCGATCACTGAAGCTTTCTTT
.	TRBV29-1	TRBJ1-5	.	CSVTARDLQHF	TGCAGCGTCACTGCTAGGGACCTCCAGCATTTT
TRBD1	TRBV5-1	TRBJ2-1	.	CASSIRTGDFNEQFF	TGCGCCAGCAGCATTCGGACAGGGGATTTTAATGAGCAGTTCTTC
.	TRBV12-5	TRBJ1-6	.	CASGLVGQGNSPLHF	TGTGCTAGTGGCTTGGTGGGGCAGGGGAATTCACCCCTCCACTTT
.	TRBV7-9	TRBJ1-1	.	CASSSPGGLKAFF	TGTGCCAGCAGCTCCCCAGGTGGTCTGAAAGCTTTCTTT
TRBD2	TRBV6-5	TRBJ2-7	.	CASQKYSGSGEQYF	TGTGCCAGCCAAAAATACAGCGGGAGTGGCGAGCAGTACTTC
.	TRBV27	TRBJ1-3	.	CASSLQGGNTIYF	TGTGCCAGCAGTTTACAGGGTGGAAACACCATATATTTT
TRBD1	TRBV7-9	TRBJ2-5	.	CASSHRQGVDEETQYF	TGTGCCAGCAGCCACCGACAGGGGGTGGATGAAGAGACCCAGTACTTC
.	TRBV1	TRBJ1-1	.	CTSSQDYVGGSTGENTEAFF	TGCACCAGCAGCCAAGATTATGTGGGGGGTTCAACGGGAGAGAACACTGAAGCTTTCTTT
.	TRBV11-2	TRBJ1-2	.	CASSLGGYYGYTF	TGTGCCAGCAGCTTAGGGGGGTACTATGGCTACACCTTC
.	TRBV6-5	TRBJ1-2	.	CASGNGYTF	TGTGCCAGCGGGAATGGCTACACCTTC
.	TRBV2	TRBJ2-7	.	CASIAGNEQYF	TGTGCCAGCATAGCAGGTAACGAGCAGTACTTC
TRBD1	TRBV6-6	TRBJ2-7	.	CASSYPDRAYEQYF	TGTGCCAGCAGTTACCCGGACAGGGCCTACGAGCAGTACTTC
TRBD1	TRBV6-5	TRBJ2-7	.	CASSYPDRAIYEQYF	TGTGCCAGCAGTTACCCGGACAGGGCGATCTACGAGCAGTACTTC
.	TRBV13	TRBJ1-1	.	CASSSKGTEAFF	TGTGCCAGCAGCTCAAAAGGGACTGAAGCTTTCTTT
.	TRBV4-3	TRBJ1-2	.	CASSQDNYPTLGYTF	TGCGCCAGCAGCCAAGATAACTACCCGACACTTGGCTACACCTTC
.	TRBV5-4	TRBJ2-3	.	CASSSTSIRTDTQYF	TGTGCCAGCAGCTCGACTAGTATTCGCACAGATACGCAGTATTTT
TRBD2	TRBV4-3	TRBJ2-7	.	CASSQDGSGDPSYEQYF	TGCGCCAGCAGCCAAGATGGCAGCGGGGACCCCTCCTACGAGCAGTACTTC
.	TRBV6-6	TRBJ1-2	.	CASSTDPDRPGYGYTF	TGTGCCAGCAGCACCGATCCGGACAGACCGGGGTATGGCTACACCTTC
.	TRBV4-1	TRBJ2-1	few	CASSHPHNEQFF	TGCGCCAGCAGCCATCCCCACAATGAGCAGTTCTTC
.	TRBV7-9	TRBJ1-4	.	CASSFGGTQVGKLFF	TGTGCCAGCAGCTTCGGCGGGACACAAGTTGGAAAACTGTTTTTT
TRBD1	TRBV7-9	TRBJ1-1	.	CASSPIPGGTEAFF	TGTGCCAGCAGCCCCATTCCAGGGGGCACTGAAGCTTTCTTT